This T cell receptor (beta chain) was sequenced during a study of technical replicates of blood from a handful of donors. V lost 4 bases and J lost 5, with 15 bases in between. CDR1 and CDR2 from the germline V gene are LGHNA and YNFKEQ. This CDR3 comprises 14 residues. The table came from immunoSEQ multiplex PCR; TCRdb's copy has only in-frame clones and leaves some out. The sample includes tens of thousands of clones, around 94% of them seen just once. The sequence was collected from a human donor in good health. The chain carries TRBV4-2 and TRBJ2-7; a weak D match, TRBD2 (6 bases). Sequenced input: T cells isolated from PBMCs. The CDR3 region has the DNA TGTGCCAGCAGCCTGGGACCGGGGGAAGACGAGCAGTACTTC. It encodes CASSLGPGEDEQYF.